This T cell receptor beta chain was sequenced during a study of blood T cell repertoires in COVID-19. Across the whole study: Acute and convalescent COVID-19 samples came from the United States, Italy and Spain.

The table came from immunoSEQ multiplex PCR; TCRdb's copy has only in-frame clones and leaves some out. The table has 200,000 to 250,000 clones, approximately 91% seen once. Germline CDR1 and CDR2: SQVTM and ANQGSEA. The trim removed 7 bases at V and 4 bases at J, leaving 7 bases unmatched. The length of the CDR3 is 13 residues. This TCR derives from a woman in her sixties or seventies with acute or convalescent COVID-19. Sequences were obtained from peripheral blood. The chain joins TRBV29-1 to TRBJ1-2; 9 positions agree with TRBD1. CDR3 nucleotides: TGCAGCGGTAACAGGGGGCGAGGCTATGGCTACACCTTC. Its translation is CSGNRGRGYGYTF.